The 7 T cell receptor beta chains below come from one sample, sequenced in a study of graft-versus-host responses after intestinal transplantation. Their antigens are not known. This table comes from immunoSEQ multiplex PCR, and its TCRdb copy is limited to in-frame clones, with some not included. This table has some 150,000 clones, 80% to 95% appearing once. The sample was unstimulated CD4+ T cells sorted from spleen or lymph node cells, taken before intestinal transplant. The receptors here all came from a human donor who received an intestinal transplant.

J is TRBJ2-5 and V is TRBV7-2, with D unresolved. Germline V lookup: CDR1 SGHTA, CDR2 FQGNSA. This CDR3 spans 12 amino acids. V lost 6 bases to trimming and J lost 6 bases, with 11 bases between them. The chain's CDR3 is CASSIPAQTQYF. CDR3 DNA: TGTGCCAGCAGTATCCCCGCGCAGACCCAGTACTTC. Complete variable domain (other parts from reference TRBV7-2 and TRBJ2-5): GAGVSQSPSNKVTEKGKDVELRCDPISGHTALYWYRQSLGQGLEFLIYFQGNSAPDKSGLPSDRFSAERTGGSVSTLTIQRTQQEDSAVYLCASSIPAQTQYFGPGTRLLVL.

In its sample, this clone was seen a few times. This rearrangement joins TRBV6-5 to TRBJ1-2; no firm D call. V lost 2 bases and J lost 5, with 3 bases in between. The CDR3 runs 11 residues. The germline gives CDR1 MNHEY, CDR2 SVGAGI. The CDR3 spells CASSYGYGYTF. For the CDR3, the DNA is TGTGCCAGCAGTTACGGTTATGGCTACACCTTC.

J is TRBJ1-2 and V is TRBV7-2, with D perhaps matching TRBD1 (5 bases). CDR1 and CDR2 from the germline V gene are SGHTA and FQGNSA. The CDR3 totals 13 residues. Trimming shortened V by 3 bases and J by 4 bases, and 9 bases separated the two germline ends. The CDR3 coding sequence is TGTGCCAGCAGCTTGGGGGATTTCTATGGCTACACCTTC. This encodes CASSLGDFYGYTF.

The DNA of the CDR3 is TGTGCCAGTTCGCCGGGGAGGGCCCATGAGCAGTTCTTC. Its translation: CASSPGRAHEQFF. The chain carries TRBV28 and TRBJ2-1, with 7 bases fitting TRBD2. This CDR3 spans 13 amino acids. Germline lookup yields CDR1 MDHEN and CDR2 SYDVKM. Trimming removed 9 bases from V and 8 bases from J; junction bases left unmatched: 10.

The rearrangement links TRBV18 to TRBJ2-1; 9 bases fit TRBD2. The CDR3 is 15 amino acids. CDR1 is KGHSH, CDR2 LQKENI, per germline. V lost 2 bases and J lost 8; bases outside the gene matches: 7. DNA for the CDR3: TGTGCCAGCTCACCAACCGGGACTAGCAACGATGAGCAGTTCTTC. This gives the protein CASSPTGTSNDEQFF.

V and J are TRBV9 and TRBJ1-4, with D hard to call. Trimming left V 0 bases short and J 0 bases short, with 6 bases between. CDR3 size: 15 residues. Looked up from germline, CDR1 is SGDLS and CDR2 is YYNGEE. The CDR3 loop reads CASSVVGSTNEKLFF. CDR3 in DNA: TGTGCCAGCAGCGTAGTCGGATCAACTAATGAAAAACTGTTTTTT. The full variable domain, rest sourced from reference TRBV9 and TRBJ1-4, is DSGVTQTPKHLITATGQRVTLRCSPRSGDLSVYWYQQSLDQGLQFLIQYYNGEERAKGNILERFSAQQFPDLHSELNLSSLELGDSALYFCASSVVGSTNEKLFFGSGTQLSVL.

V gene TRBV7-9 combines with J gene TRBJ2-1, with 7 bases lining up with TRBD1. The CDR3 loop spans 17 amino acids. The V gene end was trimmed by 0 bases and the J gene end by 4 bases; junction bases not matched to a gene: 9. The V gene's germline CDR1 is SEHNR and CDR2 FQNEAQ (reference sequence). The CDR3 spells CASSLAGNGQAYNEQFF. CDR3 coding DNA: TGTGCCAGCAGCTTAGCGGGTAATGGACAGGCGTACAATGAGCAGTTCTTC. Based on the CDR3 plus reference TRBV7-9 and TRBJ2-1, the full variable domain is DTGVSQNPRHKITKRGQNVTFRCDPISEHNRLYWYRQTLGQGPEFLTYFQNEAQLEKSRLLSDRFSAERPKGSFSTLEIQRTEQGDSAMYLCASSLAGNGQAYNEQFFGPGTRLTVL.